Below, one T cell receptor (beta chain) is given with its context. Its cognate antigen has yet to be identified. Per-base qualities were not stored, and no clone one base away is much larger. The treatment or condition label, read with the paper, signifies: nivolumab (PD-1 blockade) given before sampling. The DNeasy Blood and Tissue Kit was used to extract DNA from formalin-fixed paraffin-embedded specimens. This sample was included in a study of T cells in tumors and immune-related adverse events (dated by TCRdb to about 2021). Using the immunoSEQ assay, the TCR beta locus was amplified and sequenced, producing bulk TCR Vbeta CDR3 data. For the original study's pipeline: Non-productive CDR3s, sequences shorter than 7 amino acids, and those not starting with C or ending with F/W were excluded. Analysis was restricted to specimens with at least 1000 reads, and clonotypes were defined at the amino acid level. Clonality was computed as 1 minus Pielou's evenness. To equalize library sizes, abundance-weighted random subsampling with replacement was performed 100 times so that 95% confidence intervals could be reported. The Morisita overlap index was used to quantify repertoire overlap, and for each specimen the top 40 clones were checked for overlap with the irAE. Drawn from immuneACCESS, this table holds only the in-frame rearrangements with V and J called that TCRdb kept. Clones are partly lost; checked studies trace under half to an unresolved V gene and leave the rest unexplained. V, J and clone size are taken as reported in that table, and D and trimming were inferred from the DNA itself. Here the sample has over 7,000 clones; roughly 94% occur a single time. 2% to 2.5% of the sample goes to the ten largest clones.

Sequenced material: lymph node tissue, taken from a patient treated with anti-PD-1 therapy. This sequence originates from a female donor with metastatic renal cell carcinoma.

CDR3 protein: CASSPNQRTMPTGGGYTF. The bases are TGTGCCAGCAGCCCAAACCAACGGACAATGCCCACCGGGGGCGGCTACACCTTC. The chain links TRBV11-1 with TRBJ1-2; possibly the D gene is TRBD1, per 6 matching bases. Sequences SGHAT (CDR1) and FQDESV (CDR2) are obtained from the germline V gene (reference sequence). The CDR3 contains 18 residues, cysteine and phenylalanine counted. The only DNA kept is the CDR3, 54 bases in frame from the first base. V drops 5 bases and J drops 8 bases, leaving 30 bases in between.